These T cell receptor beta chains were read from a single sample in a study of cytomegalovirus exposure and HLA in healthy donors. Only in-frame clones appear in the TCRdb table, and some are missing; sequencing was by immunoSEQ multiplex PCR. The top ten clones hold approximately 0.31% of a sample with some 190,000 clones, 86% of them seen once. The sequencing input was PBMCs. The receptors come from a woman aged 25 to 39 in good health and CMV-seronegative. Each CDR3 is given with its conserved first and last residue. The D gene is left open where the match is weak. The size of a clone is reported for some rows only, either as once, few or many, or as a class for expanded clones.

>TRBD2|once|TRBV11-3|TRBJ2-2
CASSFSGGKTGELFF
TGTGCCAGCAGCTTTTCGGGGGGGAAAACCGGGGAGCTGTTTTTT
>NA|NA|TRBV15|TRBJ2-1
CATSRDPNSMEQFF
TGTGCCACCAGCAGAGATCCCAACTCGATGGAGCAGTTCTTC
>NA|NA|TRBV11-2|TRBJ1-1
CASSLGTPSWGTEAFF
TGTGCCAGCAGCTTAGGGACACCCTCCTGGGGCACTGAAGCTTTCTTT
>NA|NA|TRBV29-1|TRBJ2-3
CSVDFRVGTDTQYF
TGCAGCGTTGATTTCAGGGTGGGCACAGATACGCAGTATTTT
>TRBD2|NA|TRBV4-2|TRBJ2-1
CASSQDRTSGTYEQFF
TGTGCCAGCAGCCAAGATCGGACTAGCGGGACCTATGAGCAGTTCTTC
>TRBD1|NA|TRBV4-1|TRBJ2-7
CASSQEGQGGSEQYF
TGCGCCAGCAGCCAAGAAGGACAGGGGGGCTCCGAGCAGTACTTC
>NA|NA|TRBV10-3|TRBJ1-1
CAISEFNGGRPEAFF
TGTGCCATCAGTGAGTTTAACGGAGGCAGACCTGAAGCTTTCTTT
>TRBD1|NA|TRBV6-1|TRBJ2-2
CASSPDRGITGELFF
TGTGCCAGCAGTCCCGACAGGGGCATCACCGGGGAGCTGTTTTTT
>NA|NA|TRBV7-7|TRBJ2-2
CASSLSPTRTGELFF
TGTGCTAGCAGCTTATCCCCCACTCGAACCGGGGAGCTGTTTTTT
>NA|once|TRBV30|TRBJ2-5
CAWGYQETQYF
TGTGCCTGGGGCTACCAAGAGACCCAGTACTTC
>NA|NA|TRBV5-4|TRBJ2-7
CASSSRQGGEQYF
TGTGCCAGCAGCTCTAGACAGGGAGGCGAGCAGTACTTC
>TRBD2|NA|TRBV6-1|TRBJ2-2
CASSESSGGIGELFF
TGTGCCAGCAGTGAGAGTAGCGGGGGAATCGGGGAGCTGTTTTTT
>NA|NA|TRBV4-2|TRBJ1-1
CASSQNVADRSSEAFF
TGTGCCAGCAGCCAAAACGTTGCGGACAGATCTTCAGAAGCTTTCTTT
>NA|NA|TRBV25-1|TRBJ2-7
CASSPTVSYEQYF
TGTGCCAGCAGTCCGACAGTCTCCTACGAGCAGTACTTC
>TRBD2|NA|TRBV2|TRBJ2-2
CASSEAGLAGTGELFF
TGTGCCAGCAGTGAAGCGGGACTAGCGGGCACCGGGGAGCTGTTTTTT
>TRBD2|NA|TRBV10-3|TRBJ2-3
CAISERAGGPADTQYF
TGTGCCATCAGTGAGCGAGCGGGAGGGCCAGCAGATACGCAGTATTTT
>TRBD1|NA|TRBV28|TRBJ2-5
CASSMGQVYETQYF
TGTGCCAGCAGTATGGGACAGGTGTATGAGACCCAGTACTTC
>NA|NA|TRBV5-6|TRBJ2-1
CASSLTGLGTDNEQFF
TGTGCCAGCAGCTTAACAGGGCTGGGAACGGACAATGAGCAGTTCTTC
>TRBD2|NA|TRBV7-9|TRBJ2-3
CASSLSVSAGGSTDTQYF
TGTGCCAGCAGCTTAAGTGTGAGCGCGGGAGGGAGCACAGATACGCAGTATTTT
>TRBD1|NA|TRBV7-8|TRBJ2-7
CASSRAPGQGTYEQYF
TGTGCCAGCAGCCGAGCACCGGGACAGGGGACCTACGAGCAGTACTTC
>NA|NA|TRBV5-1|TRBJ2-7
CASSLEPAYEQYF
TGCGCCAGCAGCTTGGAACCAGCCTACGAGCAGTACTTC
>TRBD2|NA|TRBV4-1|TRBJ2-2
CASSLQPGLAVNTGELFF
TGCGCCAGCAGCCTCCAACCCGGACTAGCGGTGAACACCGGGGAGCTGTTTTTT
>NA|NA|TRBV11-2|TRBJ2-3
CASSSYSLDTQYF
TGTGCCAGCAGCTCCTACAGCCTCGATACGCAGTATTTT
>TRBD2|NA|TRBV18|TRBJ2-1
CASSTLAGELNEQFF
TGTGCCAGCTCAACCCTAGCGGGGGAATTAAATGAGCAGTTCTTC
>NA|few|TRBV2|TRBJ2-2
CASSVEGSGELFF
TGTGCCAGCAGTGTCGAGGGATCCGGGGAGCTGTTTTTT
>TRBD1|NA|TRBV11-2|TRBJ1-1
CASSADRDLEAFF
TGTGCCAGCAGCGCAGACAGGGACCTAGAAGCTTTCTTT
>TRBD2|NA|TRBV10-3|TRBJ2-1
CAISDWASGNNEQFF
TGTGCCATCAGTGACTGGGCTAGCGGGAATAATGAGCAGTTCTTC
>TRBD2|NA|TRBV27|TRBJ2-2
CASSFGLAGPGELFF
TGTGCCAGCAGTTTTGGACTAGCGGGGCCCGGGGAGCTGTTTTTT
>TRBD1|NA|TRBV5-1|TRBJ2-7
CASSLGWGQGAYEQYF
TGCGCCAGCAGCTTGGGGTGGGGACAGGGGGCCTACGAGCAGTACTTC
>TRBD2|NA|TRBV4-1|TRBJ2-2
CASSQDTTSGIAGELFF
TGCGCCAGCAGCCAAGATACAACTAGCGGGATTGCCGGGGAGCTGTTTTTT
>NA|few|TRBV2|TRBJ1-5
CASRDNSNQPQHF
TGTGCCAGCAGGGACAATAGCAATCAGCCCCAGCATTTT
>NA|NA|TRBV9|TRBJ1-1
CASSPFGLEAFF
TGTGCCAGCAGCCCCTTTGGACTTGAAGCTTTCTTT
>NA|NA|TRBV7-3|TRBJ1-1
CASSQGGNTEAFF
TGTGCCAGCAGCCAAGGGGGGAACACTGAAGCTTTCTTT
>NA|NA|TRBV5-1|TRBJ2-1
CASSLALGGAAYNEQFF
TGCGCCAGCAGCTTGGCCCTGGGCGGGGCTGCCTACAATGAGCAGTTCTTC
>TRBD2|NA|TRBV10-3|TRBJ2-3
CAITAGLAGADTQYF
TGTGCCATTACCGCGGGACTAGCGGGGGCAGATACGCAGTATTTT
>TRBD1|NA|TRBV6-1|TRBJ2-4
CASSALQGANIQYF
TGTGCCAGCAGTGCCTTACAGGGGGCGAACATTCAGTACTTC
>NA|NA|TRBV6-1|TRBJ1-5
CASSEAFSGHLSQPQHF
TGTGCCAGCAGTGAAGCTTTTTCGGGACACTTAAGCCAGCCCCAGCATTTT
>NA|NA|TRBV11-3|TRBJ2-2
CASSLAGAAGELFF
TGTGCCAGCAGCTTAGCGGGAGCCGCCGGGGAGCTGTTTTTT
>TRBD2|once|TRBV18|TRBJ2-5
CASSPVPSGAYWTQYF
TGTGCCAGCTCACCAGTCCCTAGCGGGGCCTATTGGACCCAGTACTTC
>NA|NA|TRBV19|TRBJ1-2
CASTAGGQDYGYTF
TGTGCCAGTACGGCGGGGGGGCAGGACTATGGCTACACCTTC